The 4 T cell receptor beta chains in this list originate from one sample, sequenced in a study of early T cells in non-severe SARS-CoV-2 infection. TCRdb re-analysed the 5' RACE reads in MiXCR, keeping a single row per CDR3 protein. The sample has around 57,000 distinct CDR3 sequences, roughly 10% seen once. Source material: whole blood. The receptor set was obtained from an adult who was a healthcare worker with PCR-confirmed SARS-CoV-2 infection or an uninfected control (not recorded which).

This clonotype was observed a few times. CDR3 protein: CASRPGQGQRYTF. CDR3 DNA sequence: TGTGCCAGCAGACCGGGACAGGGTCAACGCTACACCTTC. The chain links TRBV27 to TRBJ1-2; TRBD1 aligns across 9 bases. Per the germline V gene, CDR1 is MNHEY and CDR2 is SMNVEV (reference sequence). V lost 6 bases and J lost 9; bases outside the gene matches: 8. The length of the CDR3 is 13 residues.

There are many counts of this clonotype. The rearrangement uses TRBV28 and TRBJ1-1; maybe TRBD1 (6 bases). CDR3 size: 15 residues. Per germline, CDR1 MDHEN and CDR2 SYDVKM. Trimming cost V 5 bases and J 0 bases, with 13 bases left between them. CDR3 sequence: CASSTPGQLNTEAFF. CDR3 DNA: TGTGCCAGCAGTACCCCGGGACAACTGAACACTGAAGCTTTCTTT.

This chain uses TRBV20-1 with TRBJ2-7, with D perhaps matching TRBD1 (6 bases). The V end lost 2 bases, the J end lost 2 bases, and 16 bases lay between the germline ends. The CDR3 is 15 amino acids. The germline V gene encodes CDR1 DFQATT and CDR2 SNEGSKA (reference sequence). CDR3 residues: CSARPLRDKTYEQYF. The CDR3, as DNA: TGCAGTGCTAGACCTCTCCGGGACAAGACCTACGAGCAGTACTTC.

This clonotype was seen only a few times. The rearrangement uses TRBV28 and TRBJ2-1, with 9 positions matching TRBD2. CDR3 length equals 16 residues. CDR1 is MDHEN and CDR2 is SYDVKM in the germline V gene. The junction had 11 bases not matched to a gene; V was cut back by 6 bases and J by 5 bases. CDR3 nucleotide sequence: TGTGCCAGCAGCCCCTCAGGAGCGGGGGGAGACAATGAGCAGTTCTTC. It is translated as CASSPSGAGGDNEQFF. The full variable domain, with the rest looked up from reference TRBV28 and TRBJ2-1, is DVKVTQSSRYLVKRTGEKVFLECVQDMDHENMFWYRQDPGLGLRLIYFSYDVKMKEKGDIPEGYSVSREKKERFSLILESASTNQTSMYLCASSPSGAGGDNEQFFGPGTRLTVL.